This entry describes one T cell receptor beta chain. Its antigen is unknown. Generated by immunoSEQ multiplex PCR, the TCRdb table keeps only in-frame clones and is missing some. This sample has about 73,000 clones, with around 82% found just once. The sample comes from a study of T cell responses to AZD1222 COVID-19 vaccine. Study observations and caveats: Reports say nearly half of spike-specific TCRs go after unmutated variant regions.

The germline CDR1 and CDR2 sequences are SGHRS and YFSETQ. V lost 4 bases, J lost 0 bases, and 9 bases lay in between. This CDR3 contains 14 residues. The rearrangement joins TRBV5-1 to TRBJ2-3, with a weak D call TRBD1 (6 bases). Sequencing used peripheral blood, obtained 28 days after the second AZD1222 dose. This TCR derives from an adult who received the AZD1222 COVID-19 vaccine. CDR3 DNA: TGCGCCAGCAGCCTAGGACAGAGCACAGATACGCAGTATTTT. Amino acids: CASSLGQSTDTQYF.